Detailed here is one T cell receptor beta chain. Antigen unknown. This specimen comes from a study of OX40 agonist ivuxolimab in advanced cancers. Study overall: Subjects had a mean age of around 63 years, with a range of about 23 to 79; approximately 83% were male. Enrollees could have had prior anti-PD-1, anti-PD-L1 or anti-CTLA-4 therapy, which under 50% had received.

Whole-study results and caveats: Expanded clones were, on average, more numerous among CD8+ T cells than CD4+. No determination was made of the antigen specificity of the expanded peripheral T cells.

The CDR3 has 13 residues. Trimming took 3 bases from V and 4 from J; bases not matched to a gene: 1. In germline, CDR1 is MDHEN, CDR2 SYDVKM. Libraries were prepared by immunoSEQ multiplex PCR; TCRdb keeps only in-frame clonotypes and omits some of them. The sample records tens of thousands of clones, nearly 90% being singletons. The chain joins TRBV28 to TRBJ2-7, with TRBD2 identical over 9 bases. This TCR came from an adult with an advanced solid tumor such as melanoma, head and neck, liver or kidney cancer. The specimen comprised CD4+ or CD8+ T cells sorted from blood, sampled in a trial of the OX40 agonist ivuxolimab. DNA of the CDR3: TGTGCCAGCAGTTTTAGCGGGAGTTACGAGCAGTACTTC. Residues: CASSFSGSYEQYF. Using reference TRBV28 and TRBJ2-7 for the parts outside the CDR3, the full variable domain is DVKVTQSSRYLVKRTGEKVFLECVQDMDHENMFWYRQDPGLGLRLIYFSYDVKMKEKGDIPEGYSVSREKKERFSLILESASTNQTSMYLCASSFSGSYEQYFGPGTRLTVT.